The following is a TCR beta chain sequence with its context. Original processing methods: Estimation of nucleated cell counts was performed using reference gene primer amplification. Clones were sequenced by immunoSEQ multiplex PCR, and TCRdb holds only the in-frame ones, with some missing. V and J calls and clone size are those listed in that table; D and trimming were worked out from the DNA. The sample has approximately 300,000 clones, 90% seen once. These data come from a study of blood T cell repertoires in COVID-19. Across the whole study: Some COVID-19 samples were acute and others convalescent; all came from the United States, Italy and Spain. T cells, B-cell-depleted T cells, or PBMCs supplied cDNA or gDNA.

This CDR3 region has 14 residues. The germline V and J ends were trimmed by 2 bases and 5 bases, with 10 bases remaining between them. Looked up from germline, CDR1 is SGHDT and CDR2 is YYEEEE. Followed over time, Seattle patients had been enrolled while infection was active. The gene calls are TRBV5-6 and TRBJ2-2; D perhaps matches TRBD2 (5 bases). The clonotype originates from a woman in her twenties or thirties with COVID-19, enrolled during active disease. The sequenced sample was peripheral blood. DNA of the CDR3: TGTGCCAGCAGCTTTGGCAGGAGGACCGGGGAGCTGTTTTTT. Translated: CASSFGRRTGELFF.